Included here is one TCR beta chain sequence, with context. Its antigen is unidentified. This sample stems from a study of PD-1 blockade in classical Hodgkin lymphoma. Whole-study context: Patients had nivolumab dosed at 3 mg/kg, delivered intravenously every 2 weeks.

In every patient, relapse followed autologous stem cell transplantation, while exposure to brentuximab vedotin differed. Germline-derived CDR1 and CDR2 are SGHDT and YYEEEE. The CDR3 is 15 amino acids. V was shortened by 2 bases and J by 4 bases, with 15 bases between the two germline ends. Study results and caveats: Exclusion was the outcome for patients who began nivolumab under 1 year after ASCT. The CD4+ diversity rise by C4D1 was clearest in complete responders. Whoever responded completely had baseline diversity much like that seen in newly diagnosed patients.

The protocol was immunoSEQ multiplex PCR, while the TCRdb copy is restricted to in-frame clones and leaves out a portion. Here the sample spans roughly 70,000 clones, roughly two thirds being singletons. The chain carries TRBV5-6 and TRBJ1-2, with D possibly TRBD1 on 5 matching bases. The sample was peripheral blood mononuclear cells (PBMCs), taken before the second cycle of nivolumab. This receptor was obtained from a human donor with classical Hodgkin lymphoma. The CDR3 nucleotides are TGTGCCAGCAGCTTACGCGGGGCTGGTGGCTATGGCTACACCTTC. The encoded protein is CASSLRGAGGYGYTF.